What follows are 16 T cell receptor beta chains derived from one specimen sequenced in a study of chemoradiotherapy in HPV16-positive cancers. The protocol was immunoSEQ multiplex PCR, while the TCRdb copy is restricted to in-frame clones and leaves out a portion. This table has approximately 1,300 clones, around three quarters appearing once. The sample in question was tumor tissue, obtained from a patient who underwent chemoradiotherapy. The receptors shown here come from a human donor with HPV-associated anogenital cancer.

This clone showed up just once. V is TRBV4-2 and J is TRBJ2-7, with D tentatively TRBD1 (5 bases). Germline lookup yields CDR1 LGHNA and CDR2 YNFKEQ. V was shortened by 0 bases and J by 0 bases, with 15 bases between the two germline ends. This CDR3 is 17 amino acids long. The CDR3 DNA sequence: TGTGCCAGCAGCCAAGAAGACAGCCTTGGCAACTCCTACGAGCAGTACTTC. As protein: CASSQEDSLGNSYEQYF.

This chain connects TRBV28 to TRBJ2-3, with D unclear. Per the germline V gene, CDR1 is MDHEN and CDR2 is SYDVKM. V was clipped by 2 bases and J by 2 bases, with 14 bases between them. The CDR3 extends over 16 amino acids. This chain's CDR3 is CASSLNFESLTDTQYF. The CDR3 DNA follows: TGTGCCAGCAGTTTAAACTTCGAGAGCCTCACAGATACGCAGTATTTT.

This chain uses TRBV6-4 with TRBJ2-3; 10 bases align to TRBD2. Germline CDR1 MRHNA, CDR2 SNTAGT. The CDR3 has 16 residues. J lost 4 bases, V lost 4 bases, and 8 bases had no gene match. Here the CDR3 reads CASSAPLAGGADTQYF. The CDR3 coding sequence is TGTGCCAGCAGTGCCCCCTTAGCGGGAGGTGCAGATACGCAGTATTTT.

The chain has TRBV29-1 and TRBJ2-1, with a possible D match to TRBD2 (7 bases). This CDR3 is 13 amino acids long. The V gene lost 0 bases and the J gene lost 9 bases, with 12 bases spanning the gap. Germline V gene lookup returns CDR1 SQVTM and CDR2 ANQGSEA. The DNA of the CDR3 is TGCAGCGTTGAAGACGGGGAGGGGGGTGAGCAGTTCTTC. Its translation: CSVEDGEGGEQFF.

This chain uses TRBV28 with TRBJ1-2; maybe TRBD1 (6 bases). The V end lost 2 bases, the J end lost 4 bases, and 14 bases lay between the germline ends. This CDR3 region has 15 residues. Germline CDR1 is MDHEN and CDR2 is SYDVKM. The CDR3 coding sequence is TGTGCCAGCAGTTTACGAGGGGGGCGGAGCTATGGCTACACCTTC. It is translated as CASSLRGGRSYGYTF.

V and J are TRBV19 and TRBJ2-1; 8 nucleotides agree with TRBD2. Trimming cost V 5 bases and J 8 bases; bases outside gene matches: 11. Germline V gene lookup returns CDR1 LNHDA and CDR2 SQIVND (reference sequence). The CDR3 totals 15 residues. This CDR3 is CASSLTGGPSDEQFF. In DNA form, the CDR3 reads TGTGCCAGTAGTCTCACGGGAGGGCCCTCGGATGAGCAGTTCTTC.

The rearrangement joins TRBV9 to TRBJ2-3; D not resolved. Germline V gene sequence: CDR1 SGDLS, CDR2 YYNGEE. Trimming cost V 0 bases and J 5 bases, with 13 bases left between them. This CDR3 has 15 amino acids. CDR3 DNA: TGTGCCAGCAGCGTAGGCGGTAGCCCTGGAGATACGCAGTATTTT. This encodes CASSVGGSPGDTQYF.

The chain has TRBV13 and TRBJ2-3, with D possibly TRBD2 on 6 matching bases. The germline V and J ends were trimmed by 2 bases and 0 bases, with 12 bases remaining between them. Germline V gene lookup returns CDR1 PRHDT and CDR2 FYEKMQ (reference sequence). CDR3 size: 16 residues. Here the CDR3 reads CASSLPFGTSTDTQYF. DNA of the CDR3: TGTGCCAGCAGCTTACCGTTCGGGACTAGCACAGATACGCAGTATTTT. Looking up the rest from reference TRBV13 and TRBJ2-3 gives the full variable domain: AAGVIQSPRHLIKEKRETATLKCYPIPRHDTVYWYQQGPGQDPQFLISFYEKMQSDKGSIPDRFSAQQFSDYHSELNMSSLELGDSALYFCASSLPFGTSTDTQYFGPGTRLTVL.

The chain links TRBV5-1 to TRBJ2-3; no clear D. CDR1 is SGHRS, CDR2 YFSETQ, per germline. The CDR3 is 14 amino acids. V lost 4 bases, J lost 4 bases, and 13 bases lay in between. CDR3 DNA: TGCGCCAGCAGCCCCGGAAGGGTTGCAGATACGCAGTATTTT. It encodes CASSPGRVADTQYF.

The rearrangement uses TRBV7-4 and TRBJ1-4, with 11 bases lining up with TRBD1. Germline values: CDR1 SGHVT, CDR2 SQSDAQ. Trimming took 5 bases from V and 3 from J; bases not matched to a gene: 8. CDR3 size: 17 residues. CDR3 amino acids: CASSLRTGGYPNEKLFF. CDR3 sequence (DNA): TGTGCCAGCAGCCTGAGGACAGGGGGCTATCCTAATGAAAAACTGTTTTTT.

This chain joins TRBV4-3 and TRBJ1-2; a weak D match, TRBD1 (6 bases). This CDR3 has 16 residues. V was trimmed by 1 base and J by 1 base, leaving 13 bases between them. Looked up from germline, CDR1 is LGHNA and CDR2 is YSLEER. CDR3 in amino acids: CASSQGAQGYNYGYTF. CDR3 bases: TGCGCCAGCAGCCAAGGGGCCCAGGGGTATAACTATGGCTACACCTTC.

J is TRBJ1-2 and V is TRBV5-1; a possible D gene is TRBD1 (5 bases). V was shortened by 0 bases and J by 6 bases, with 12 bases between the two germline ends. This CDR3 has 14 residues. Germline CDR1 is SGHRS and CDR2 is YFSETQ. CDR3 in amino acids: CASSLDTRGDGYTF. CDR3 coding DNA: TGCGCCAGCAGCTTGGACACCCGGGGCGATGGCTACACCTTC.

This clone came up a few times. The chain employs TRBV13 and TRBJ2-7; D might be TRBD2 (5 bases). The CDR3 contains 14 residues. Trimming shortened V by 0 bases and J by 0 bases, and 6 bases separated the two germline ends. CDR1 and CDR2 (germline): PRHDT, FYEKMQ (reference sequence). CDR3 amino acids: CASSLGLASYEQYF. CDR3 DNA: TGTGCCAGCAGCTTAGGCCTAGCCTCCTACGAGCAGTACTTC.

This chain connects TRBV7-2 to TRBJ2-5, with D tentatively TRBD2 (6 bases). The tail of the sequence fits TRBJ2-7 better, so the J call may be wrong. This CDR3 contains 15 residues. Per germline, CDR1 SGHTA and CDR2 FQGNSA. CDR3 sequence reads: CASRSTGTGFYEQYF. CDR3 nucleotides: TGTGCCAGCAGATCGACGGGGACTGGATTTTACGAGCAGTACTTC.

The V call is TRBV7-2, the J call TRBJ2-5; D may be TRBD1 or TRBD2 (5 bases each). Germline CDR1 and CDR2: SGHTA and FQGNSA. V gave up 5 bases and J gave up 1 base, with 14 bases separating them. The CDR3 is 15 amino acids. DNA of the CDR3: TGTGCCAGCAGCCCCTCGAAAGGGACCCAAGAGACCCAGTACTTC. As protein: CASSPSKGTQETQYF.

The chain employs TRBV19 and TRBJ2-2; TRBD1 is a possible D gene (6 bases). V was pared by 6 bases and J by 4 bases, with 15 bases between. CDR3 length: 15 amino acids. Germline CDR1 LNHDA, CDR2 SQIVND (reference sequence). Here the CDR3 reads CASREQGGATGELFF. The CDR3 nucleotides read TGTGCCAGTAGGGAACAGGGTGGCGCCACCGGGGAGCTGTTTTTT.